The rows below give T cell receptor beta chains drawn from one sample of a study of blood T cell repertoires in COVID-19. The table came from immunoSEQ multiplex PCR; TCRdb's copy has only in-frame clones and leaves some out. The data contain some 99,000 clones, approximately 80% of them singletons. The source material was peripheral blood. These receptors were collected from a woman aged 45-65 years with acute or convalescent COVID-19. Each CDR3 is given with its conserved first and last residue. The order of the fields is clone size, J gene, V gene, D gene, CDR3 protein, CDR3 DNA. A D gene is named only where the DNA matches it firmly. A clone size is listed for some rows: how often the clone was seen (once, few, many), or a class if it is expanded.

>once|TRBJ1-3|TRBV3-1/TRBV3-2|TRBD1
CASSQAGTGHSGNTIYF
TGTGCCAGCAGCCAAGCCGGGACAGGACACTCTGGAAACACCATATATTTT
>NA|TRBJ1-2|TRBV6-5|NA
CASSYSQGGYTF
TGTGCCAGCAGTTACTCTCAAGGGGGTTACACCTTC
>NA|TRBJ1-5|TRBV5-1|NA
CASSFGANQPQHF
TGCGCCAGCAGTTTTGGGGCCAATCAGCCCCAGCATTTT
>NA|TRBJ1-1|TRBV5-8|TRBD1
CASSPTGVRAFF
TGTGCCAGCAGCCCGACAGGGGTCCGAGCTTTCTTT
>NA|TRBJ2-1|TRBV9|TRBD1
CASSVPGGTGHNEQFF
TGTGCCAGCAGCGTCCCCGGAGGGACAGGGCACAATGAGCAGTTCTTC
>NA|TRBJ1-4|TRBV29-1|NA
CSVRRNLGEKLFF
TGCAGCGTCCGTCGGAACTTGGGCGAAAAACTGTTTTTT
>NA|TRBJ2-7|TRBV12-3/TRBV12-4|NA
CASSTGTLYEQYF
TGTGCCAGCAGCACCGGGACTCTTTACGAGCAGTACTTC
>NA|TRBJ1-2|TRBV5-6|TRBD1
CASSLKRQGTANYGYTF
TGTGCCAGCAGCTTGAAGAGACAGGGGACCGCTAACTATGGCTACACCTTC
>few|TRBJ1-4|TRBV12-3/TRBV12-4|NA
CASSRDSNEKLFF
TGTGCCAGCAGTCGTGACAGTAATGAAAAACTGTTTTTT
>few|TRBJ1-4|TRBV24-1|NA
CATSDSSGSEKLFF
TGTGCCACCAGTGATTCTTCAGGGTCGGAAAAACTGTTTTTT
>NA|TRBJ1-1|TRBV4-1|NA
CASSLSQGLNTEAFF
TGCGCCAGCAGCCTCTCACAGGGATTGAACACTGAAGCTTTCTTT
>NA|TRBJ2-4|TRBV5-5|NA
CASSPRVLAKNIQYF
TGTGCCAGCAGCCCGAGAGTACTAGCCAAAAACATTCAGTACTTC
>NA|TRBJ1-1|TRBV2|TRBD1
CASSRTTGGTEAFF
TGTGCCAGCAGTCGGACGACAGGGGGGACTGAAGCTTTCTTT